The 25 T cell receptor beta chains below were found in one sample sequenced in a study of T cells expressing NK-cell markers. TCRdb reprocessed the 5' RACE reads and keeps a single row for each CDR3 protein, giving no DNA. The sample has roughly 280,000 distinct CDR3 sequences. The sequencing input was blood T cells: a sorted CD56 or NKG2C T cell subset, CD4+ or CD8+ T cells, or bulk PBMC T cells (not recorded which). The receptor source for this set is a man between 18 and 29 years old in good health.

The rearrangement joins TRBV15 to TRBJ2-1; as DNA is missing, the TRBD2 call by TCRdb cannot be tested. CDR3 length equals 15 residues. Germline values: CDR1 LNHNV, CDR2 YYDKDF (reference sequence). CDR3 protein: CATSGLAEHYNEQFF. The variable domain in full, with the rest retrieved from reference TRBV15 and TRBJ2-1, is DAMVIQNPRYQVTQFGKPVTLSCSQTLNHNVMYWYQQKSSQAPKLLFHYYDKDFNNEADTPDNFQSRRPNTSFCFLDIRSPGLGDTAMYLCATSGLAEHYNEQFFGPGTRLTVL.

This chain joins TRBV20-1 and TRBJ2-1; the D call of TRBD1 rests on TCRdb alone, since no DNA is present to check it. Per germline, CDR1 DFQATT and CDR2 SNEGSKA (reference sequence). This CDR3 is built from 15 residues. CDR3 protein: CSAKTHRGQYGEQFF.

The chain is built from TRBV29-1 and TRBJ2-1; TCRdb indicates TRBD1, and absent DNA this call remains unverified. Germline CDR1 reads SQVTM; CDR2 reads ANQGSEA. The CDR3 loop spans 12 amino acids. CDR3 in amino acids: CSGGGARVEQFF.

The genes are TRBV5-1 and TRBJ2-5; TCRdb's D call, TRBD1, is unchecked because there is no DNA. This CDR3 is built from 15 residues. Germline V gene lookup returns CDR1 SGHRS and CDR2 YFSETQ. The CDR3 reads CASSLRGQPGKTQYF.

The rearrangement uses TRBV27 and TRBJ1-3; TCRdb gives TRBD1 as the D gene, but with no DNA this cannot be confirmed. The CDR3 is 13 residues long. The germline V gene has CDR1 MNHEY and CDR2 SMNVEV (reference sequence). CDR3 sequence reads: CASGGGVGNTIYF.

This chain links TRBV4-1 with TRBJ1-5. Germline V gene lookup returns CDR1 MGHRA and CDR2 YSYEKL. The CDR3 is 13 residues long. This CDR3 is CASSASEKEPQHF.

The chain joins TRBV11-3 to TRBJ2-1; with no DNA, the TCRdb D assignment of TRBD2 cannot be verified. CDR3 length: 15 amino acids. The germline V gene has CDR1 SGHNT and CDR2 YENEEA. The CDR3 sequence: CASSHPTSGRNEQFF.

The chain joins TRBV28 to TRBJ2-5; TCRdb reports TRBD1, a call that lacks DNA to check it against. CDR1 MDHEN and CDR2 SYDVKM come from the germline V gene. CDR3 length: 14 residues. The CDR3 loop is CASSLGLPGETQYF.

This chain joins TRBV5-1 and TRBJ2-2; the TCRdb D gene call, TRBD2, has no DNA to confirm it. In germline, CDR1 is SGHRS, CDR2 YFSETQ. This CDR3 is 16 amino acids long. CDR3 sequence: CASSLKAGGDTGELFF. The full variable domain, rest sourced from reference TRBV5-1 and TRBJ2-2, is KAGVTQTPRYLIKTRGQQVTLSCSPISGHRSVSWYQQTPGQGLQFLFEYFSETQRNKGNFPGRFSGRQFSNSRSEMNVSTLELGDSALYLCASSLKAGGDTGELFFGEGSRLTVL.

The gene calls are TRBV7-8 and TRBJ2-1. Per the germline V gene, CDR1 is SGHVS and CDR2 is FQNEAQ. The CDR3 extends over 15 amino acids. The chain's CDR3 is CASSLRWESHNEQFF.

The chain joins TRBV2 to TRBJ1-1; TCRdb names TRBD1, which stays unverified in the absence of DNA. This CDR3 region has 12 residues. Germline CDR1 reads SNHLY; CDR2 reads FYNNEI. The CDR3: CASEQGSTEAFF.

The chain employs TRBV7-8 and TRBJ2-3; there is no DNA to check the TCRdb D call of TRBD1. The germline CDR1 and CDR2 sequences are SGHVS and FQNEAQ. CDR3 length equals 15 residues. This CDR3 reads CASSGDRSRTDTQYF. The whole variable domain, filled in from reference TRBV7-8 and TRBJ2-3, reads GAGVSQSPRYKVAKRGQDVALRCDPISGHVSLFWYQQALGQGPEFLTYFQNEAQLDKSGLPSDRFFAERPEGSVSTLKIQRTQQEDSAVYLCASSGDRSRTDTQYFGPGTRLTVL.

This sequence joins TRBV6-2 or TRBV6-3 and TRBJ2-4; TCRdb indicates TRBD1, and absent DNA this call remains unverified. This CDR3 comprises 16 residues. Germline CDR1 MNHEY, CDR2 SVGEGT. This CDR3 reads CASSDRDREAKNIQYF.

CDR3 amino acids: CASSLARQLMNTEAFF. The chain carries TRBV7-2 and TRBJ1-1. In germline, CDR1 is SGHTA, CDR2 FQGNSA. The CDR3 extends over 16 amino acids.

This chain uses TRBV20-1 with TRBJ1-4; no DNA is available, so the TRBD1 call from TCRdb remains unchecked. The length of the CDR3 is 15 residues. CDR1 and CDR2 from the germline V gene are DFQATT and SNEGSKA (reference sequence). The chain's CDR3 is CSASSGGGGNEKLFF.

V gene TRBV20-1 combines with J gene TRBJ2-7; TCRdb names TRBD2, which stays unverified in the absence of DNA. CDR1 is DFQATT and CDR2 is SNEGSKA in the germline V gene (reference sequence). The CDR3 runs 14 residues. The CDR3 loop reads CSATKAGVGYEQYF.

The chain recombines TRBV2 with TRBJ2-1; the TCRdb D gene call, TRBD1, has no DNA to confirm it. Germline V gives CDR1 SNHLY, CDR2 FYNNEI. The CDR3 is 15 amino acids. The CDR3 sequence is CASSERPGFYNEQFF.

The chain is built from TRBV7-3 and TRBJ2-2; without DNA, the TCRdb call of TRBD2 cannot be checked. The germline V gene has CDR1 SGHTA and CDR2 FQGTGA. This CDR3 spans 15 amino acids. CDR3 protein: CASSQQAGAAGELFF.

The chain links TRBV15 to TRBJ2-7; lacking DNA, the TRBD2 call made by TCRdb goes unchecked. The CDR3 is made up of 15 amino acids. The germline V gene has CDR1 LNHNV and CDR2 YYDKDF (reference sequence). CDR3 sequence reads: CATSRVRGKTYEQYF.

The chain couples TRBV30 to TRBJ2-5; TCRdb returns TRBD1, unconfirmable since there is no DNA. CDR3 size: 12 residues. CDR1 is GTSNPN, CDR2 SVGIG, per germline (reference sequence). This CDR3 reads CAWGPAQETQYF. The complete variable domain, with remaining parts taken from reference TRBV30 and TRBJ2-5, reads SQTIHQWPATLVQPVGSPLSLECTVEGTSNPNLYWYRQAAGRGLQLLFYSVGIGQISSEVPQNLSASRPQDRQFILSSKKLLLSDSGFYLCAWGPAQETQYFGPGTRLLVL.

The rearrangement joins TRBV29-1 to TRBJ2-1; the TRBD2 assignment by TCRdb is unverifiable without DNA. The CDR3 extends over 18 amino acids. The germline CDR1 and CDR2 sequences are SQVTM and ANQGSEA. The CDR3 loop reads CSVEGGLAGGSSYNEQFF.

The chain recombines TRBV6-1 with TRBJ2-3; TCRdb calls TRBD2, which cannot be checked without DNA. The CDR3 loop spans 17 amino acids. CDR1 is MNHNS and CDR2 is SASEGT in the germline V gene. The CDR3 loop reads CASSGTSGRWKTDTQYF.

The gene calls are TRBV19 and TRBJ2-7; TCRdb designates TRBD1, a call that cannot be tested without DNA. CDR1 is LNHDA and CDR2 is SQIVND in the germline V gene (reference sequence). This CDR3 contains 15 residues. CDR3 loop: CASSPGTGYSYEQYF.

CDR3 loop: CSARDTTGNTEAFF. This chain uses TRBV20-1 with TRBJ1-1; TCRdb proposes TRBD1, but this gene call is untestable without DNA. Germline lookup yields CDR1 DFQATT and CDR2 SNEGSKA (reference sequence). The CDR3 is made up of 14 amino acids.

CDR3 sequence reads: CASSDIRTGGETQYF. The chain combines TRBV25-1 with TRBJ2-5; TCRdb's D call of TRBD1 is untestable without DNA. From germline, CDR1 is MGHDK and CDR2 SYGVNS. This CDR3 contains 15 residues.